This section outlines one T cell receptor (beta chain) sequence together with its context. Measured with immunoSEQ multiplex PCR; TCRdb has only the in-frame clones, and not every one. The sample has under 20,000 clones, about 86% seen once. The sample originates from a study of somatic mutations in cytotoxic T cells in rheumatoid arthritis. V lost 0 bases, J lost 5 bases, and 13 bases lay in between. The CDR3 contains 15 residues. The germline gives CDR1 SGHTA, CDR2 FQGNSA. Healthy controls were blood donors with median age about 50 years (range about 21-75) and around 50% female. Sequences were obtained from CD8+ T cells sorted from blood. This rearrangement joins TRBV7-2 to TRBJ2-5; D not certain. This clonotype originated in a man in his forties in good health. CDR3 region: CASSLAFGVSETQYF. CDR3 bases: TGTGCCAGCAGCTTAGCGTTCGGTGTCTCTGAGACCCAGTACTTC.